This TCR beta chain was sequenced in a study of CXCR3-negative and CXCR3-positive naive CD8 T cells. Background on the study: Every library held about 1.5 +/- 0.3 million TRB reads, and the total came to roughly 140 million. General observations from the study: Naive cells that were CXCR3-positive had more hydrophobic TRB CDR3s (compared with CXCR3-negative naive cells). Across naive subsets, surface CD5 expression was comparable, and TCR strength was inferred from properties of the TRB CDR3.

The authors made the TRB cDNA libraries by 5' RACE using UMI labels. From the 5' RACE reads, TCRdb lists one entry per CDR3 protein and no DNA. Its table records about 86,000 distinct CDR3 sequences. In regard to this clonotype: The target antigen is unknown.

A CD45RO-CCR7+CD27+CD95- profile was what naive CD8+ T cells displayed. CDR1 is MNHEY and CDR2 is SVGEGT in the germline V gene. The CDR3 contains 14 residues. This rearrangement joins TRBV6-2 or TRBV6-3 to TRBJ1-1; TCRdb selects TRBD1, and the lack of DNA leaves this call unchecked. The sample taken for sequencing was naive CXCR3+ CD8+ T cells from blood. The subset is: CD45RO-CCR7+CD27+CD95- naive CD8+ T cells expressing CXCR3 (TNR3+). This clonotype was sampled from a human donor in good health. Some clones in this sample may be carry-over from other donors' samples. The CDR3 here is CASSYFGGSTEAFF.